Following are 25 T cell receptor beta chains from one sample sequenced in a study of tumor-infiltrating lymphocytes in primary liver carcinoma. It was unsorted whole blood that yielded blood RNA, and germline DNA was also extracted. From around 0.5 ug of total RNA, TCR beta-specific cDNA was reverse-transcribed using a constant-region primer. It was through three nested multiplex PCR rounds of slightly modified ARM-PCR that TCR beta libraries arose. Two initial PCR rounds of about 10 cycles each paired TRBV1-TRBV30 forward primers with a C-beta reverse primer. TCRdb independently ran MiXCR on the multiplex PCR reads; one entry per CDR3 protein. The sample records 320,000 or so distinct CDR3 sequences, about 60% being singletons. Specimen: peripheral blood. The source of these receptors is a middle-aged man with primary liver carcinoma and hepatitis B virus infection.

About this clonotype itself: Its ends do not fully match the called genes, so a read error is possible. This chain connects TRBV7-9 to TRBJ2-1; no clear D. From germline, CDR1 is SEHNR and CDR2 FQNEAQ (reference sequence). This CDR3 region has 12 residues. CDR3 amino acids: CASSLQYNEQLF. The CDR3 DNA follows: TGTGCCAGCAGCTTGCAATACAATGAACAGCTCTTC. The full variable domain, with the rest looked up from reference TRBV7-9 and TRBJ2-1, is DTGVSQNPRHKITKRGQNVTFRCDPISEHNRLYWYRQTLGQGPEFLTYFQNEAQLEKSRLLSDRFSAERPKGSFSTLEIQRTEQGDSAMYLCASSLQYNEQLFGPGTRLTVL.

This clonotype was seen a few times. V gene TRBV5-6 combines with J gene TRBJ1-5, with D possibly being TRBD1 (6 bases). Germline V gene lookup returns CDR1 SGHDT and CDR2 YYEEEE. The V gene lost 4 bases and the J gene lost 6 bases, with 17 bases spanning the gap. The CDR3 sequence is 15 residues long. CDR3 region: CASSTSQTGSQPQHF. In nucleotides, the CDR3 is TGTGCCAGCAGCACCTCCCAAACAGGGTCTCAGCCCCAGCATTTT.

With regard to this clonotype: An end of the junction does not agree with germline; a read error may underlie this. The rearrangement joins TRBV10-2 to TRBJ2-1; TRBD1 matches 9 bases. Germline V gives CDR1 WSHSY, CDR2 SAAADI. The CDR3 runs 15 residues. The CDR3 sequence: CASSERTGAYIEQFF. The CDR3 DNA reads TGCGCCAGCAGTGAGAGGACAGGGGCTTACATTGAGCAGTTCTTC.

CDR3 sequence reads: CASPPGIGSPLHF. The CDR3 nucleotides are TGTGCCAGCCCACCAGGGATCGGTTCACCCCTCCACTTT. This chain joins TRBV28 and TRBJ1-6; TRBD1 is a possible D gene (5 bases). Deletions cut 8 bases from V and 9 bases from J, with 14 bases between. The CDR3 has 13 residues. Germline V gene lookup returns CDR1 MDHEN and CDR2 SYDVKM.

Points on this clonotype: A much bigger clone sits one base away, suggesting this may be a read error. The J gene is TRBJ1-2, the V gene TRBV6-1; D remains ambiguous. Per the germline V gene, CDR1 is MNHNS and CDR2 is SASEGT. This CDR3 is built from 15 residues. CDR3 sequence (DNA): TGTGCCAGGAGTGATGGACGGCGAAGTTTTTATGGCTACACCTTC. Protein sequence: CARSDGRRSFYGYTF.

A note on this clonotype: The junction departs from germline at one end; a sequencing error may be responsible. The chain combines TRBV25-1 with TRBJ2-5, with 16 nucleotides matching TRBD2. The germline V gene has CDR1 MGHDK and CDR2 SYGVNS. The CDR3 has 17 residues. In DNA, the CDR3 is TGTGTCAGCAGTGAATATATTGGGACTAGCGGGAGGGAGACCCGGTACTTC. The encoded protein is CVSSEYIGTSGRETRYF.

Note on this clonotype: Since no conserved phenylalanine or tryptophan closes the CDR3, a read error is the likely cause. V is TRBV29-1 and J is TRBJ2-2; no reliable D call. CDR1 and CDR2 (germline): SQVTM, ANQGSEA. The CDR3 is made up of 14 amino acids. CDR3 sequence: CSVEKGVDTGELFL. For the CDR3, the DNA is TGCAGCGTAGAGAAAGGAGTCGACACCGGAGAGCTGTTTTTG.

This clonotype was seen only a few times. The chain combines TRBV5-6 with TRBJ2-3; 8 nucleotides match TRBD1. The ends lost 1 base at V and 3 bases at J; junction bases unmatched: 1. This CDR3 has 14 amino acids. CDR1 is SGHDT, CDR2 YYEEEE, per germline. Here the CDR3 reads CASSLQGATDTQYF. For the CDR3, the DNA is TGTGCCAGCAGCTTGCAGGGGGCAACAGATACGCAGTATTTT.

At least ten counts were recorded for this clonotype. The chain couples TRBV12-5 to TRBJ1-2; D uncertain. The CDR3 is 12 residues long. Trimming took 4 bases from V and 5 from J, leaving 8 bases between them. Germline values: CDR1 LGHNT, CDR2 FRNRAP. CDR3: CASGYQGYGYTF. DNA of the CDR3: TGTGCTAGTGGTTACCAAGGGTATGGCTACACCTTC. The variable domain in full, with the rest retrieved from reference TRBV12-5 and TRBJ1-2, is DARVTQTPRHKVTEMGQEVTMRCQPILGHNTVFWYRQTMMQGLELLAYFRNRAPLDDSGMPKDRFSAEMPDATLATLKIQPSEPRDSAVYFCASGYQGYGYTFGSGTRLTVV.

A remark on this clonotype: A much larger clone sits a single nucleotide away, making a read error possible. The J gene is TRBJ1-5, the V gene TRBV28, with 8 bases fitting TRBD1. This CDR3 spans 15 amino acids. The germline gives CDR1 MDHEN, CDR2 SYDVKM. The ends lost 6 bases at V and 6 bases at J; junction bases unmatched: 10. CDR3 amino acids: CASRARTGLIQPQHF. Written as DNA, the CDR3 is TGTGCCAGCAGAGCCAGGACAGGGCTTATTCAGCCCCAGCATTTT.

A note on this clonotype: Its ends do not fully match the called genes, so a read error is possible. This chain connects TRBV6-6 to TRBJ2-4; 8 nucleotides align to TRBD1. Looked up from germline, CDR1 is MNHNY and CDR2 is SVGAGI (reference sequence). This CDR3 spans 19 amino acids. This CDR3 is CASSSRGQGDLLAQNFQYF. As DNA, the CDR3 is TGTGCCAGCAGTTCCCGAGGACAGGGTGATCTACTAGCCCAAAACTTTCAGTACTTC.

For this clonotype: A much larger clone is a single base away; this may be a read error. This chain joins TRBV5-6 and TRBJ1-1; D gene ambiguous. The CDR3 spans 15 residues. Germline CDR1 is SGHDT and CDR2 is YYEEEE. V was cut by 4 bases and J by 5 bases, with 18 bases left in between. CDR3 in DNA: TGTGCCAGCAGCCATCCCGGGCCAATAATGACTGAAGCTTTCTTT. Amino acid sequence: CASSHPGPIMTEAFF.

V usage is TRBV30 and J usage is TRBJ2-3; 8 bases line up with TRBD2. This CDR3 is built from 15 residues. V gave up 4 bases and J gave up 3 bases; unmatched junction bases: 9. Germline CDR1 GTSNPN, CDR2 SVGIG (reference sequence). The CDR3 is CAWIQGAGVTDTQYF. CDR3 DNA sequence: TGTGCCTGGATCCAAGGAGCGGGAGTTACAGATACGCAGTATTTT.

A single count supports this clonotype. Given a much more abundant clone one base away, this may be a read error. The chain joins TRBV6-1 to TRBJ2-7; the D gene is possibly TRBD1 (5 bases). This CDR3 has 16 residues. Trimming stripped 5 bases from V and 8 bases from J, with 25 bases between. Germline CDR1 reads MNHNS; CDR2 reads SASEGT. The CDR3 DNA sequence: TGTGCCAGCAGTCCGCTCACGACAGCAACGCTAACCAAGCAGTACTTC. This sequence encodes CASSPLTTATLTKQYF.

This chain connects TRBV28 to TRBJ2-1, with 9 bases that match TRBD1. V lost 6 bases, J lost 7 bases, and 13 bases stayed unmatched. Per the germline V gene, CDR1 is MDHEN and CDR2 is SYDVKM. The CDR3 length is 16 residues. The CDR3 DNA reads TGTGCCAGCAGAATCCCGGGGACAGGGAGAGAGAATGAGCAGTTCTTC. It encodes CASRIPGTGRENEQFF.

The rearrangement links TRBV7-9 to TRBJ1-2, with TRBD1 identical over 8 bases. The CDR3 has 14 amino acids. V lost 3 bases and J lost 8; bases outside the gene matches: 8. The germline V gene has CDR1 SEHNR and CDR2 FQNEAQ (reference sequence). The DNA for the CDR3 is TGTGCCAGCAGCTTCCAGGGGGCGCTGGGGGGCTACACCTTC. Translation gives CASSFQGALGGYTF.

The chain is built from TRBV30 and TRBJ1-3; D is unclear. This CDR3 is built from 11 residues. In germline, CDR1 is GTSNPN, CDR2 SVGIG (reference sequence). V was cut by 2 bases and J by 7 bases, with 6 bases left in between. The CDR3 DNA reads TGTGCCTGGAGTAACAGCAACACCATATATTTT. It yields the protein CAWSNSNTIYF. The entire variable domain, with the rest obtained from reference TRBV30 and TRBJ1-3, is as follows: SQTIHQWPATLVQPVGSPLSLECTVEGTSNPNLYWYRQAAGRGLQLLFYSVGIGQISSEVPQNLSASRPQDRQFILSSKKLLLSDSGFYLCAWSNSNTIYFGEGSWLTVV.

This clonotype appeared many times. V and J are TRBV4-1 and TRBJ2-1, with D perhaps TRBD1 (6 bases). The CDR3 totals 16 residues. From germline, CDR1 is MGHRA and CDR2 YSYEKL. Trimming left V 6 bases short and J 7 bases short, with 22 bases between. The CDR3 spells CASRRQDLFDGNEQFF. The CDR3 DNA sequence: TGCGCCAGCAGGCGACAGGACCTTTTTGATGGAAATGAGCAGTTCTTC.

The gene calls are TRBV28 and TRBJ1-1; D unresolved. In germline, CDR1 is MDHEN, CDR2 SYDVKM. Deletions cut 5 bases from V and 2 bases from J, with 12 bases between. The CDR3 length is 14 residues. The CDR3 protein is CASSPDGFNTEAFF. CDR3 nucleotide sequence: TGTGCCAGCAGTCCAGACGGATTTAACACTGAAGCTTTCTTT. Using reference TRBV28 and TRBJ1-1 for the parts outside the CDR3, the full variable domain is DVKVTQSSRYLVKRTGEKVFLECVQDMDHENMFWYRQDPGLGLRLIYFSYDVKMKEKGDIPEGYSVSREKKERFSLILESASTNQTSMYLCASSPDGFNTEAFFGQGTRLTVV.

V usage is TRBV11-2 and J usage is TRBJ1-1, with D perhaps matching TRBD1 (5 bases). Germline V CDR1 and CDR2: SGHAT, FQNNGV. V lost 5 bases to trimming and J lost 0 bases, with 19 bases between them. This CDR3 spans 17 amino acids. CDR3 sequence: CASSPLGTVLMNTEAFF. Written as DNA, the CDR3 is TGTGCCAGCAGCCCCCTAGGGACGGTGCTCATGAACACTGAAGCTTTCTTT.

The chain uses TRBV19 and TRBJ2-1; D gene uncertain. The CDR3 consists of 15 residues. The germline V gene encodes CDR1 LNHDA and CDR2 SQIVND (reference sequence). Trimming shortened V by 0 bases and J by 1 base, and 7 bases separated the two germline ends. DNA for the CDR3: TGTGCCAGTAGTATAGACTCTGGTTCCTACAATGAGCAGTTCTTC. It specifies CASSIDSGSYNEQFF.

The DNA of the CDR3 is TGTGCCATAAGGACAGCGGGCTATGGCTACACCTTC. It is translated as CAIRTAGYGYTF. This rearrangement joins TRBV10-3 to TRBJ1-2; maybe TRBD1 (6 bases). This CDR3 contains 12 residues. Per germline, CDR1 ENHRY and CDR2 SYGVKD. Trimming cost V 9 bases and J 4 bases, with 12 bases left between them.

A note on this clonotype: Possible read error: a much larger clone is one base away. The chain carries TRBV5-5 and TRBJ2-5; 7 bases align to TRBD1. The germline V gene has CDR1 SGHKS and CDR2 YYEKEE (reference sequence). Trimming took 6 bases from V and 5 from J; bases not matched to a gene: 10. The CDR3 is 14 amino acids. The CDR3 sequence is CASNFRDRVETQYF. CDR3 in DNA: TGTGCCAGCAACTTTCGAGACAGGGTCGAGACCCAGTACTTC.

Concerning this clonotype: With a much larger clone just one base away, this may be a read error. The gene calls are TRBV5-4 and TRBJ2-2; 9 bases fit TRBD2. The CDR3 is 16 residues long. Germline V CDR1 and CDR2: SGHNT, YYREEE (reference sequence). The CDR3 DNA reads TGTTCCAGCAGCTTGGGAGCGGGAGGGAACACCGGGGAGCTGTTTTTT. Translation gives CSSSLGAGGNTGELFF.

By proportion, this clonotype is medium-sized. The V and J genes are TRBV6-2 or TRBV6-3 and TRBJ2-1; D remains ambiguous. Germline assignment: CDR1 MNHEY and CDR2 SVGEGT. The CDR3 contains 12 residues. V was trimmed by 0 bases and J by 9 bases, leaving 6 bases between them. The chain's CDR3 is CASSYSLREQFF. CDR3 nucleotide sequence: TGTGCCAGCAGTTACTCTCTACGTGAGCAGTTCTTC.